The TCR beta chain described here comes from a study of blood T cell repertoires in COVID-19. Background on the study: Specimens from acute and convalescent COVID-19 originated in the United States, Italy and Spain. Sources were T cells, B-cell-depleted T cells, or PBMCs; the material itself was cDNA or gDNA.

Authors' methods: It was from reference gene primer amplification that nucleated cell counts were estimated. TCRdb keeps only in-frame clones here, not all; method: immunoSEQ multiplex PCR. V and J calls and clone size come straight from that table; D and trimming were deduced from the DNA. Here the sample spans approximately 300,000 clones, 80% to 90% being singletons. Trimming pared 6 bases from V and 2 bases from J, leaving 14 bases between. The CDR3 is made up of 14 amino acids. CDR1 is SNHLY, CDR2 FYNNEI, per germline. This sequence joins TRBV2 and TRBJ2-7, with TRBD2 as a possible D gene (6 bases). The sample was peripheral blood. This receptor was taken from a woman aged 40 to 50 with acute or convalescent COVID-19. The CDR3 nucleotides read TGTGCCAGCAGCGATTTTCCGGGAGCCTACGAGCAGTACGTC. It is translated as CASSDFPGAYEQYV.